This T cell receptor beta chain was captured in a study of blood T cell repertoires in COVID-19. Study in general: The cDNA or gDNA used as material had been derived from T cells, B-cell-depleted T cells, or PBMCs.

Method: immunoSEQ multiplex PCR; TCRdb's copy keeps in-frame clones and lacks some. The sample yields 200,000 to 250,000 clones, 83% seen once. Ages ranged from about 18 to 100 years, with residence in about 23 US areas. This clone was observed once. The clonotype originates from a middle-aged woman who had been exposed to COVID-19. The sample was PBMCs or T cells enriched from blood (not recorded which).

This CDR3 reads CASTRSGQGSGGYTF. CDR3 coding DNA: TGTGCCAGCACCCGCTCGGGACAGGGATCAGGTGGCTACACCTTC. The genes are TRBV6-5 and TRBJ1-2; 9 bases are a match to TRBD1. The CDR3 runs 15 residues. Trimming took 7 bases from V and 7 from J; bases not matched to a gene: 13. Germline CDR1 MNHEY, CDR2 SVGAGI.